Listed below are T cell receptor beta chains from one sample, sequenced in a study of T cell responses to AZD1222 COVID-19 vaccine. TCRdb's table, derived via immunoSEQ multiplex PCR, lists solely in-frame clones and lacks some. Of about 17,000 clones in the sample, about four fifths were seen once. Sequenced material: peripheral blood, taken 28 days after the second AZD1222 dose. Receptors originate from an adult who received the AZD1222 COVID-19 vaccine. The CDR3 runs from the conserved cysteine through the conserved F or W. Each record gives: V gene, D gene, clone size, J gene, CDR3 DNA, CDR3 protein. A D gene is named only where the DNA matches it firmly. The size entry is marked missing in some rows and otherwise reads once, few, many or a size class.

v_call: TRBV5-4
d_call: .
clone_size: once
j_call: TRBJ1-1
cdr3_nt: TGTGCCAGCAGTCCGGATCGGGCGGAAGCTTTCTTT
cdr3_aa: CASSPDRAEAFF

v_call: TRBV7-9
d_call: TRBD2
clone_size: few
j_call: TRBJ2-7
cdr3_nt: TGTGCCAGCAGCGAATCCGGGGGGACCTACGAGCAGTACTTC
cdr3_aa: CASSESGGTYEQYF

v_call: TRBV2
d_call: .
clone_size: .
j_call: TRBJ2-7
cdr3_nt: TGTGCCAGCAGTGAAGGGGGAAGTGTAGGCGGCGAGCAGTACTTC
cdr3_aa: CASSEGGSVGGEQYF

v_call: TRBV14
d_call: TRBD1
clone_size: .
j_call: TRBJ1-1
cdr3_nt: TGTGCCAGCAGCCAAACGGGGACAGGGCGCGGTGAAGCTTTCTTT
cdr3_aa: CASSQTGTGRGEAFF

v_call: TRBV7-2
d_call: .
clone_size: once
j_call: TRBJ2-2
cdr3_nt: TGTGCCAGCAGCTTCGAGGGGGGGCCGAGCGGGGAGCTGTTTTTT
cdr3_aa: CASSFEGGPSGELFF

v_call: TRBV14
d_call: .
clone_size: .
j_call: TRBJ2-7
cdr3_nt: TGTGCCAGCAGCCATCCAGCAGCCTCCTACGAGCAGTACTTC
cdr3_aa: CASSHPAASYEQYF

v_call: TRBV19
d_call: .
clone_size: .
j_call: TRBJ1-3
cdr3_nt: TGTGCCACCTGTGCCGGAAACACCATATATTTT
cdr3_aa: CATCAGNTIYF

v_call: TRBV19
d_call: .
clone_size: .
j_call: TRBJ1-6
cdr3_nt: TGTGCCAGTACCCTTAAAGGAGGGTCTAATTCACCCCTCCACTTT
cdr3_aa: CASTLKGGSNSPLHF

v_call: TRBV5-5
d_call: .
clone_size: .
j_call: TRBJ1-6
cdr3_nt: TGTGCCAGCAGTCGAATTGGACGGGAAAATTCACCCCTCCACTTT
cdr3_aa: CASSRIGRENSPLHF

v_call: TRBV5-4
d_call: .
clone_size: few
j_call: TRBJ1-1
cdr3_nt: TGTGCCAGCAGCGCCCATGGGTTTATGAACACTGAAGCTTTCTTT
cdr3_aa: CASSAHGFMNTEAFF

v_call: TRBV27
d_call: .
clone_size: .
j_call: TRBJ2-7
cdr3_nt: TGTGCCAGCAGTTTATATGGGGACGGTGCCTACGAGCAGTACTTC
cdr3_aa: CASSLYGDGAYEQYF

v_call: TRBV30
d_call: .
clone_size: .
j_call: TRBJ2-3
cdr3_nt: TGTGCCTGGAGTCCCCGGACTCGCACAGATACGCAGTATTTT
cdr3_aa: CAWSPRTRTDTQYF

v_call: TRBV12-3/TRBV12-4
d_call: TRBD1
clone_size: .
j_call: TRBJ1-2
cdr3_nt: TGTGCCAGCAGTTTCGGGACAGGGCGGGGCTACACCTTC
cdr3_aa: CASSFGTGRGYTF

v_call: TRBV5-8
d_call: .
clone_size: .
j_call: TRBJ1-1
cdr3_nt: TGTGCCAGCAGCTTGGGGGGGCTCTTGGACACTGAAGCTTTCTTT
cdr3_aa: CASSLGGLLDTEAFF

v_call: TRBV10-2
d_call: .
clone_size: .
j_call: TRBJ1-3
cdr3_nt: TGCGCCAGCAGTGATACAGTCCCTGGAAACACCATATATTTT
cdr3_aa: CASSDTVPGNTIYF

v_call: TRBV5-1
d_call: TRBD2
clone_size: .
j_call: TRBJ2-5
cdr3_nt: TGCGCCAGCAGCTTAGGGACTAGCGGGGACCAAGAGACCCAGTACTTC
cdr3_aa: CASSLGTSGDQETQYF

v_call: TRBV5-6
d_call: TRBD1
clone_size: .
j_call: TRBJ1-5
cdr3_nt: TGTGCCAGCAGCTTAGGACAGGGAATTCAGCCCCAGCATTTT
cdr3_aa: CASSLGQGIQPQHF

v_call: TRBV3-1/TRBV3-2
d_call: .
clone_size: .
j_call: TRBJ2-7
cdr3_nt: TGTGCCAGCAGCCAAGTTGATAACCACGAGCAGTACTTC
cdr3_aa: CASSQVDNHEQYF

v_call: TRBV12-5
d_call: TRBD1
clone_size: .
j_call: TRBJ1-3
cdr3_nt: TGTGCTAGTGGTTTGTATCCGGGACAGCTCTCTGGAAACACCATATATTTT
cdr3_aa: CASGLYPGQLSGNTIYF

v_call: TRBV10-3
d_call: .
clone_size: .
j_call: TRBJ2-1
cdr3_nt: TGTGCCATCAGTGAGAACGAGGACAGTCGATCCTACAATGAGCAGTTCTTC
cdr3_aa: CAISENEDSRSYNEQFF

v_call: TRBV13
d_call: .
clone_size: .
j_call: TRBJ2-1
cdr3_nt: TGTGCCAGCAGCCTCCTGGAAAACCTTTTGGGGACACACAATGAGCAGTTCTTC
cdr3_aa: CASSLLENLLGTHNEQFF

v_call: TRBV5-1
d_call: .
clone_size: few
j_call: TRBJ2-4
cdr3_nt: TGCGCCAGCAGCTTGGGAGAGATTCAGTACTTC
cdr3_aa: CASSLGEIQYF